The sequence of this T cell receptor (beta chain) was determined in a study of T cells in Graves' hyperthyroidism and ophthalmopathy. This CDR3 contains 15 residues. Trimming removed 0 bases at V and 4 bases at J, with 10 bases between. From germline, CDR1 is DFQATT and CDR2 SNEGSKA (reference sequence). Investigators excluded patients with uncontrolled infection, other autoimmune disease, pregnancy or lactation. TCR beta CDR3 region amplification was performed from RNA transcripts. The TCR CDR3 was amplified in a first-round RT-PCR using the HTBI primer set. MiXCR was run by TCRdb on the multiplex PCR reads, yielding one entry per CDR3 protein. The sample comprises roughly 580,000 distinct CDR3 sequences, around 45% of which are singletons, and roughly 8.2% rests with the top ten.

The source is a woman between 18 and 30 years old with Graves' hyperthyroidism. V and J are TRBV20-1 and TRBJ2-6, with D maybe TRBD1 (6 bases). The sequencing input was peripheral blood or thyroid tissue (not recorded which). The CDR3 reads CSARDAGDGANVLTF. CDR3 sequence (DNA): TGCAGTGCTAGAGATGCAGGGGACGGGGCCAACGTCCTGACTTTC.